One sample yielded the 14 T cell receptor beta chains listed below, sequenced in a study of technical replicates of blood from a handful of donors. TCRdb's copy holds only in-frame clones and misses some; the assay was immunoSEQ multiplex PCR. The sample shows about 72,000 clones, about nine tenths of them seen only once. The sample was T cells isolated from PBMCs. The source is a human donor in good health.

The chain joins TRBV28 to TRBJ2-7; D is uncertain. V lost 1 base to trimming and J lost 6 bases, with 10 bases between them. Germline loops: CDR1 MDHEN, CDR2 SYDVKM. The CDR3 contains 13 residues. DNA for the CDR3: TGTGCCAGCAGTTTATTCCCCTATCGCGAGCAGTACTTC. Translated: CASSLFPYREQYF.

A single count supports this clone. The J gene is TRBJ2-5, the V gene TRBV6-5; no clear D. The CDR3 runs 14 residues. Trimming cost V 5 bases and J 3 bases, with 13 bases left between them. The germline CDR1 and CDR2 sequences are MNHEY and SVGAGI. CDR3: CASSPDFYEETQYF. The CDR3 nucleotides are TGTGCCAGCAGTCCCGACTTCTACGAAGAGACCCAGTACTTC.

About this clone: Relative to the germline gene, one junction end is altered; a read error may explain this. Distinct nucleotide sequences in the sample also encode this CDR3. The chain is built from TRBV27 and TRBJ2-2; D not resolved. This CDR3 spans 13 amino acids. CDR1 MNHEY and CDR2 SMNVEV come from the germline V gene (reference sequence). CDR3 nucleotide sequence: TGTGCCAGCAGTCTATCGAGGACCGGGGAGCTGTTTTTT. Translated, it gives CASSLSRTGELFF.

This chain joins TRBV5-6 and TRBJ2-7; a possible D gene is TRBD1 (6 bases). The V gene's germline CDR1 is SGHDT and CDR2 YYEEEE. The CDR3 is made up of 14 amino acids. The germline V and J ends were trimmed by 5 bases and 7 bases, with 19 bases remaining between them. DNA of the CDR3: TGTGCCAGCAGACCCTTGAACAGGGTGTGGGAGCAGTACTTC. Translating it yields CASRPLNRVWEQYF.

The V call is TRBV9, the J call TRBJ1-4; TRBD1 is a possible D gene (5 bases). This CDR3 has 17 residues. Germline loops: CDR1 SGDLS, CDR2 YYNGEE. The ends were cut back, 3 bases at V and 4 bases at J, with 19 bases in the middle. The DNA of the CDR3 is TGTGCCAGCAGCGCCAACCTCCAGGGAGGGGATAATGAAAAACTGTTTTTT. Translation gives CASSANLQGGDNEKLFF.

The chain has TRBV7-6 and TRBJ2-5; 7 positions agree with TRBD1. The germline CDR1 and CDR2 sequences are SGHVS and FNYEAQ. J gave up 2 bases and V 4 bases, and 1 base lay outside the gene matches. The CDR3 has 13 amino acids. CDR3 sequence (DNA): TGTGCCAGCAGCTACAGGGGACAAGAGACCCAGTACTTC. Encoded protein: CASSYRGQETQYF. The variable domain in full, with the rest retrieved from reference TRBV7-6 and TRBJ2-5, is GAGVSQSPRYKVTKRGQDVALRCDPISGHVSLYWYRQALGQGPEFLTYFNYEAQQDKSGLPNDRFSAERPEGSISTLTIQRTEQRDSAMYRCASSYRGQETQYFGPGTRLLVL.

The gene calls are TRBV2 and TRBJ1-3, with D hard to call. V lost 7 bases and J lost 4, with 8 bases in between. Germline CDR1 reads SNHLY; CDR2 reads FYNNEI. The CDR3 runs 12 residues. For the CDR3, the DNA is TGTGCCAGCACCCCAAGCGGAAACACCATATATTTT. Translated, it gives CASTPSGNTIYF.

The V and J genes are TRBV9 and TRBJ2-6; TRBD2 aligns across 11 bases. This CDR3 has 18 amino acids. The trim removed 4 bases at V and 1 base at J, leaving 7 bases unmatched. Looked up from germline, CDR1 is SGDLS and CDR2 is YYNGEE. The CDR3: CASSSSGTSGSGANVLTF. CDR3 DNA: TGTGCCAGCAGCTCGTCCGGGACTAGCGGTTCTGGGGCCAACGTCCTGACTTTC.

The genes are TRBV15 and TRBJ2-1; 12 nucleotides line up with TRBD1. Germline trimming cut 2 bases from V and 8 bases from J; bases unmatched to any gene: 10. Germline values: CDR1 LNHNV, CDR2 YYDKDF (reference sequence). The CDR3 contains 17 residues. CDR3: CATSRHTGTGGLYEQFF. The CDR3 DNA sequence: TGTGCCACCAGCAGACACACCGGGACAGGGGGCCTATATGAGCAGTTCTTC.

J is TRBJ1-5 and V is TRBV6-1; tentative D call: TRBD1 (6 bases). This CDR3 comprises 15 residues. V was trimmed by 2 bases and J by 4 bases, leaving 12 bases between them. Germline V gene data show CDR1 as MNHNS and CDR2 as SASEGT. The DNA for the CDR3 is TGTGCCAGCAGTGAATTACAGGGAGGGAATCAGCCCCAGCATTTT. Protein sequence: CASSELQGGNQPQHF.

The chain has TRBV6-5 and TRBJ2-1; a weak D match, TRBD2 (6 bases). V lost 1 base and J lost 9, with 13 bases in between. The CDR3 sequence is 14 residues long. Germline CDR1 reads MNHEY; CDR2 reads SVGAGI. The CDR3 region has the DNA TGTGCCAGCAGTTACTTAGGGACTGCGGTTGAGCAGTTCTTC. Protein product: CASSYLGTAVEQFF.

The rearrangement joins TRBV5-1 to TRBJ1-1, with unresolved D. There are 11 residues in the CDR3. Trimming shortened V by 1 base and J by 6 bases, and 4 bases separated the two germline ends. Germline loops: CDR1 SGHRS, CDR2 YFSETQ. The CDR3, as DNA: TGCGCCAGCAGCTTGCAGTCTGAAGCTTTCTTT. Its translation: CASSLQSEAFF.

The chain carries TRBV5-4 and TRBJ2-1; TRBD2 is a possible D gene (5 bases). Per the germline V gene, CDR1 is SGHNT and CDR2 is YYREEE (reference sequence). V was trimmed by 3 bases and J by 5 bases, leaving 6 bases between them. This CDR3 spans 12 amino acids. The CDR3 loop is CASSWRDNEQFF. DNA of the CDR3: TGTGCCAGCAGCTGGCGGGACAATGAGCAGTTCTTC.

This clone was seen more than once but under ten times. The chain has TRBV7-7 and TRBJ1-1, with D perhaps TRBD1 (5 bases). With 5 bases removed from V and 1 base from J, the gap between germline ends came to 8 bases. The CDR3 loop spans 13 amino acids. Germline CDR1 is SSHAT and CDR2 is FNYEAQ (reference sequence). This chain's CDR3 is CASSVDRNTEAFF. For the CDR3, the DNA is TGTGCCAGCAGCGTCGACAGGAACACTGAAGCTTTCTTT.